This TCR beta chain was retrieved from a study of T cell responses to AZD1222 COVID-19 vaccine. General study results and limits: It was only a handful of AZD1222 recipients who were seropositive at baseline. Reports indicate that nearly half of spike-specific TCRs are directed at unmutated variant regions. Compared with day 0, the breadth and depth of the Spike-specific TCR repertoire rose significantly after two doses of AZD1222. The study found vaccine-associated CD4 TCRs spanning spike, dominant at 160-218 and 743-854.

As to this clone: Its antigen is as yet unknown.

Generated by immunoSEQ multiplex PCR, the TCRdb table keeps only in-frame clones and is missing some. The profile shows fewer than 110,000 clones, 85% to 90% of them singletons. V lost 2 bases to trimming and J lost 2 bases, with 10 bases between them. In germline, CDR1 is MNHEY, CDR2 SMNVEV (reference sequence). CDR3 length: 14 residues. V is TRBV27 and J is TRBJ2-7, with no clear D. Sample: peripheral blood, taken on day 0 of AZD1222 vaccination. The receptor's source is an adult in good health. CDR3 DNA: TGTGCCAGCAGTTTAAGCAAGCTACCCTACGAGCAGTACTTC. Translating gives CASSLSKLPYEQYF.